This T cell receptor beta chain was documented in a study of identical twins. TCRdb reprocessed the 5' RACE reads with MiXCR, giving one entry per CDR3 protein. The sample consists of 250,000 or so distinct CDR3 sequences, 6% to 8.5% of them appearing once. Trimming took 8 bases from V and 7 from J, leaving 18 bases between them. The CDR3 contains 14 residues. Germline CDR1 and CDR2: MNHEY and SMNVEV (reference sequence). These data also formed part of another study, on yellow fever vaccine responses in identical twins.

The specimen was CD8+ T cells sorted from blood. V and J are TRBV27 and TRBJ2-1; perhaps TRBD2 as D (7 bases). This clonotype was sampled from a young woman in good health. CDR3 sequence (DNA): TGTGCCAGCCGCTCGGGGGGCCGGGTTAATGAGCAGTTCTTC. Translating gives CASRSGGRVNEQFF.